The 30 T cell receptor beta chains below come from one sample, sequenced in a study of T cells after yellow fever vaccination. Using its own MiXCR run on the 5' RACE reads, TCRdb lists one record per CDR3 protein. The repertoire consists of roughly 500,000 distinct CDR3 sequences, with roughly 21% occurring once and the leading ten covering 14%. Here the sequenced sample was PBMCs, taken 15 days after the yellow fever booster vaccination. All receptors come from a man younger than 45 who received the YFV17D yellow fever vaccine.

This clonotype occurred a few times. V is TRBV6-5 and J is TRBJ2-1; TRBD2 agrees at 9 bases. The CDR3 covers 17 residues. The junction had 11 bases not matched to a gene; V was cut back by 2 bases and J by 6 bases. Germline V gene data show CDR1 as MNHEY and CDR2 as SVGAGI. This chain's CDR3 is CASSYRVAGVSANEQFF. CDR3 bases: TGTGCCAGCAGTTACAGGGTAGCGGGAGTTTCGGCCAATGAGCAGTTCTTC.

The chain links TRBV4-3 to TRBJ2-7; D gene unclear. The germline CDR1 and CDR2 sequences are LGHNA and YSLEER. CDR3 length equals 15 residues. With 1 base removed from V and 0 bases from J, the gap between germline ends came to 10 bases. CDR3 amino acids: CASSQGMGSSYEQYF. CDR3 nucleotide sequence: TGCGCCAGCAGCCAAGGCATGGGCAGCTCCTACGAGCAGTACTTC.

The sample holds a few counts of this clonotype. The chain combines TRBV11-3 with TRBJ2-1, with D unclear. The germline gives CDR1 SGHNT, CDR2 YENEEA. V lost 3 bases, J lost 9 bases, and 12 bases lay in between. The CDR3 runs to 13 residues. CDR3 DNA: TGTGCCAGCAGCTTGACACAAGGCTTTGAGCAGTTCTTC. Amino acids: CASSLTQGFEQFF.

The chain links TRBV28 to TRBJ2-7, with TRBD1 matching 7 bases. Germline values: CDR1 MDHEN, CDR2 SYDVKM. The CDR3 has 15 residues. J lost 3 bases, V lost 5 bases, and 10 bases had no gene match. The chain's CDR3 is CASSPRDRLYYEQYF. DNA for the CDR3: TGTGCCAGCAGTCCCAGGGACAGACTTTACTACGAGCAGTACTTC. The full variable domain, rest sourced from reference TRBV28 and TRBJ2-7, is DVKVTQSSRYLVKRTGEKVFLECVQDMDHENMFWYRQDPGLGLRLIYFSYDVKMKEKGDIPEGYSVSREKKERFSLILESASTNQTSMYLCASSPRDRLYYEQYFGPGTRLTVT.

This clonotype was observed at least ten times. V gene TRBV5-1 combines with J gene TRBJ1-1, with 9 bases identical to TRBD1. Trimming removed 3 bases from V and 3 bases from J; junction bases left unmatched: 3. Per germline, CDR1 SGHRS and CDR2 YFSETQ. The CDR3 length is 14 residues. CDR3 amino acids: CASSSGQGHTEAFF. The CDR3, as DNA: TGCGCCAGCAGCTCTGGACAGGGGCACACTGAAGCTTTCTTT.

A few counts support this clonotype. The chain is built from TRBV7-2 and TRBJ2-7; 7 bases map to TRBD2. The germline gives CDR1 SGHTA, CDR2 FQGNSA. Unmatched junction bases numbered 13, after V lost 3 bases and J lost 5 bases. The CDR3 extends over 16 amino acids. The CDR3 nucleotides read TGTGCCAGCAGCTTGGTTGGGGCGGGAGTAATTAACGAGCAGTACTTC. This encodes CASSLVGAGVINEQYF.

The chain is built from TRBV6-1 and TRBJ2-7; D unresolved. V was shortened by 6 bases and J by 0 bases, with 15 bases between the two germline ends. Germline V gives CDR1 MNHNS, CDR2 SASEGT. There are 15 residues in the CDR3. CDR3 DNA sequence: TGTGCCAGCAGGGAAATACAGCTGAGCTCCTACGAGCAGTACTTC. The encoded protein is CASREIQLSSYEQYF.

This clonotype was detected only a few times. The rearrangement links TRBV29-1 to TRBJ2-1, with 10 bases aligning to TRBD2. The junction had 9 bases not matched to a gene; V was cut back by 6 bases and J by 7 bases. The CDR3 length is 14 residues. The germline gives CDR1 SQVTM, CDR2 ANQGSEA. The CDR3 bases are TGCAGCGTCAATCCGGGACTAGCGAGAAATGAGCAGTTCTTC. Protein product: CSVNPGLARNEQFF.

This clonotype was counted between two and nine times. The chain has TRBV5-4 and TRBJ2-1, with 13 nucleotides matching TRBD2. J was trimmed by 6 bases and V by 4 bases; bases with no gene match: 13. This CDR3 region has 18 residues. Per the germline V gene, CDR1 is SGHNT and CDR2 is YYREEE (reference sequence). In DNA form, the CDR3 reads TGTGCCAGCAGCGGAACCTGGACTAGCGGGAGTCGGTTCAATGAGCAGTTCTTC. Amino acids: CASSGTWTSGSRFNEQFF.

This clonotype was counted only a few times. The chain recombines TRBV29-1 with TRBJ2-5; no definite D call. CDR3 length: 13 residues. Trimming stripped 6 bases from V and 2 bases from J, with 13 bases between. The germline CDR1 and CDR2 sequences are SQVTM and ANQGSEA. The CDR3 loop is CSVSLNTQETQYF. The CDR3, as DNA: TGCAGCGTATCGCTGAACACGCAAGAGACCCAGTACTTC.

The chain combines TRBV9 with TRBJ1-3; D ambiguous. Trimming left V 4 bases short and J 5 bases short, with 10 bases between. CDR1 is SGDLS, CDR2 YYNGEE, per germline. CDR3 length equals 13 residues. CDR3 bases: TGTGCCAGCAGCCCGGGAGATCGAAACACCATATATTTT. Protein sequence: CASSPGDRNTIYF.

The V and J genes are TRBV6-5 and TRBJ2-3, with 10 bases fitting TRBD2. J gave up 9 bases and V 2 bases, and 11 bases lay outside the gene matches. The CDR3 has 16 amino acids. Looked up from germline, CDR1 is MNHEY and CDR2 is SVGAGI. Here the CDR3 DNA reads TGTGCCAGCAGTTACGCAGGTGCCGTACTAGCGGGAACGCAGTATTTT. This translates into CASSYAGAVLAGTQYF.

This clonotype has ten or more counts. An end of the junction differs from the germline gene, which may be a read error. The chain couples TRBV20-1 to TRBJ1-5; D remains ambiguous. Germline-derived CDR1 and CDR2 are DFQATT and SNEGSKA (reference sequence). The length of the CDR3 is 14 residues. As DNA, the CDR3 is TGCAGTGCTCGAGACGAAGGGAAATATCAGCCCCAGCATTTT. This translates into CSARDEGKYQPQHF.

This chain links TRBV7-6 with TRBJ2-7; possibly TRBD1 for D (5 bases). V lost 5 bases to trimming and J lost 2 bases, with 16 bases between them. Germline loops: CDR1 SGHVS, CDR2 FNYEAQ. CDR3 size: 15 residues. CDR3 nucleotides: TGTGCCAGCAGCGCAATAGGGCAGGGTCCCTACGAGCAGTACTTC. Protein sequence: CASSAIGQGPYEQYF.

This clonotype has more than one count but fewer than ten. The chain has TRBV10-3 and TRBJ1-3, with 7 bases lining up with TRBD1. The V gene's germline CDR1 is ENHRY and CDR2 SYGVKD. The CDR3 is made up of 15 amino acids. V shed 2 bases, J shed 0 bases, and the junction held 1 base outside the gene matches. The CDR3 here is CAISEGDSSGNTIYF. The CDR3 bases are TGTGCCATCAGTGAGGGGGACAGCTCTGGAAACACCATATATTTT.

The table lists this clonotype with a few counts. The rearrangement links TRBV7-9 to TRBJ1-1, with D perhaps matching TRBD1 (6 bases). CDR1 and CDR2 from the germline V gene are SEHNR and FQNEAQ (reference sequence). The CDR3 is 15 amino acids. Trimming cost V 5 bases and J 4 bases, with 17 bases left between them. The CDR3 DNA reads TGTGCCAGCAGCCCAGGGGTTGGCCGGGGCACTGAAGCTTTCTTT. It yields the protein CASSPGVGRGTEAFF.

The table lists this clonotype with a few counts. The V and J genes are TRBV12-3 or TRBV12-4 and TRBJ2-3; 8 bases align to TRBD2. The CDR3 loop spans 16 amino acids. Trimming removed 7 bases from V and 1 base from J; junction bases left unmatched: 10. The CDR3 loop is CASNAGTSRRTDTQYF. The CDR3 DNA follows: TGTGCCAGCAATGCCGGGACTAGTCGGCGCACAGATACGCAGTATTTT.

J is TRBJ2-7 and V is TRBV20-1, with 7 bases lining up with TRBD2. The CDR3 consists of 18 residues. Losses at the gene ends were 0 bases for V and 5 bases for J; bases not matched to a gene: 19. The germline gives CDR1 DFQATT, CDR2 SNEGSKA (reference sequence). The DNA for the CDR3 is TGCAGTGCTAGAGATGGGGGGGGAGTGGCTCTATTGAACAACGAGCAGTACTTC. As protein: CSARDGGGVALLNNEQYF.

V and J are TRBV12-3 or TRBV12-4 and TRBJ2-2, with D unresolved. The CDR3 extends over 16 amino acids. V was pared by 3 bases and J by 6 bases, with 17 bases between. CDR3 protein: CASSFSVETGPGELFF. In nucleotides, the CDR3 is TGTGCCAGCAGTTTTTCGGTGGAAACCGGACCCGGGGAGCTGTTTTTT.

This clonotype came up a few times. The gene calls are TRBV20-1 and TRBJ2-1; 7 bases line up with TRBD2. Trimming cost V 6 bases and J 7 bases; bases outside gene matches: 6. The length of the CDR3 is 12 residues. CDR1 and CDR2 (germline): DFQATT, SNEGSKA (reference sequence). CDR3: CSATGGQNEQFF. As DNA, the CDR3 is TGCAGTGCCACGGGAGGCCAAAATGAGCAGTTCTTC.

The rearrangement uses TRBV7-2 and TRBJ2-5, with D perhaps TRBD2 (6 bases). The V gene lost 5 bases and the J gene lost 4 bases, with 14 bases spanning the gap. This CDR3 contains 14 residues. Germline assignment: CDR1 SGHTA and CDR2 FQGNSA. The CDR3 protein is CASSPGRGTETQYF. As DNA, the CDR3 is TGTGCCAGCAGCCCCGGGCGGGGCACAGAGACCCAGTACTTC. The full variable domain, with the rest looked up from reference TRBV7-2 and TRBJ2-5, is GAGVSQSPSNKVTEKGKDVELRCDPISGHTALYWYRQSLGQGLEFLIYFQGNSAPDKSGLPSDRFSAERTGGSVSTLTIQRTQQEDSAVYLCASSPGRGTETQYFGPGTRLLVL.

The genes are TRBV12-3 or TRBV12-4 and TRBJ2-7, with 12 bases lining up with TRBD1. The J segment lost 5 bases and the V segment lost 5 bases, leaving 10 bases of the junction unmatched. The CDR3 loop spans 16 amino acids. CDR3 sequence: CASSPKRGQGAHEQYF. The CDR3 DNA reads TGTGCCAGCAGTCCAAAACGGGGACAGGGGGCTCACGAGCAGTACTTC.

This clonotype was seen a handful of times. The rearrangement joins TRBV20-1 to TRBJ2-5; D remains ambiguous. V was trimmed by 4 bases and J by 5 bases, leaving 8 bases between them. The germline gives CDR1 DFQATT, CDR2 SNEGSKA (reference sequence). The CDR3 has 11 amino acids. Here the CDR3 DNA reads TGCAGTGCTACGGTTGGGGAGACCCAGTACTTC. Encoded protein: CSATVGETQYF.

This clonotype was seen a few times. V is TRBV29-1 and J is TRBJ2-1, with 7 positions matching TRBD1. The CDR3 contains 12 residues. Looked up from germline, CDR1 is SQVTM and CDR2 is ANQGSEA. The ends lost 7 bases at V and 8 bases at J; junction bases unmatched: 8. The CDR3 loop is CSDQTGFHEQFF. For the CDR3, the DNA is TGCAGCGACCAGACAGGGTTCCATGAGCAGTTCTTC.

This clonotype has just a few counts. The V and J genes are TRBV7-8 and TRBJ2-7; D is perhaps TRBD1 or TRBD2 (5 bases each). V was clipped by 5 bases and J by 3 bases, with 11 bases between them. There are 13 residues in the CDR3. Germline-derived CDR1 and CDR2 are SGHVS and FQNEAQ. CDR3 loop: CASSDGDGYEQYF. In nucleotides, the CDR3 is TGTGCCAGCAGCGACGGGGACGGCTACGAGCAGTACTTC.

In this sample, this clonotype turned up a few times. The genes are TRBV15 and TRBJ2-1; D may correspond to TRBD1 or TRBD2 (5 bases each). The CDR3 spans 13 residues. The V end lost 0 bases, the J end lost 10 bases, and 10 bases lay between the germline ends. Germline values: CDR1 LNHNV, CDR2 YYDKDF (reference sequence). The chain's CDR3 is CATSRERGGEQFF. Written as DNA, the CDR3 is TGTGCCACCAGCAGAGAGAGGGGCGGCGAGCAGTTCTTC.

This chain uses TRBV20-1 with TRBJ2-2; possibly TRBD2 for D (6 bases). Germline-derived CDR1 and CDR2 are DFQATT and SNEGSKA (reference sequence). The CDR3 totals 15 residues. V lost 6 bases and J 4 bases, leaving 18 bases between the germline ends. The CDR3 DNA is TGCAGTGCATCTCCCGGGAGTGTGGGCACCGGGGAGCTGTTTTTT. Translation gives CSASPGSVGTGELFF.

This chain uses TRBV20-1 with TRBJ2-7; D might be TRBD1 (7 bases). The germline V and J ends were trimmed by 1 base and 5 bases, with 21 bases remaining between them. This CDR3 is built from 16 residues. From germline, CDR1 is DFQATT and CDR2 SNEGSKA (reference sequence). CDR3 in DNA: TGCAGTGCTAGAGGTCAGCAGACAGGGAGGTACCACGAGCAGTACTTC. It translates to CSARGQQTGRYHEQYF.

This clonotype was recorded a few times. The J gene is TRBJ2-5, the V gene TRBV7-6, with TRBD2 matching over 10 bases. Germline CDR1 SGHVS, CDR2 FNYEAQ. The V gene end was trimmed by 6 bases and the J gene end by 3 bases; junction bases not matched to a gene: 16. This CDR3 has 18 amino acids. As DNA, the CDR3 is TGTGCCAGCAGTTCCCCCGGCCGGGCTAGCGGGAGAGAAGAGACCCAGTACTTC. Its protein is CASSSPGRASGREETQYF.

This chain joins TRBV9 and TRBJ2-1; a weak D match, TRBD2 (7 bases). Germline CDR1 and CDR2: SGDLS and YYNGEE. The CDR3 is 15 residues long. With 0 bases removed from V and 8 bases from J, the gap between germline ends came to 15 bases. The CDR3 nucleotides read TGTGCCAGCAGCGTAGCGGCGGGGGCACACCATGAGCAGTTCTTC. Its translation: CASSVAAGAHHEQFF.